What follows are 32 T cell receptor beta chains derived from one specimen sequenced in a study of shared clonotypes between healthy human individuals. Using immunoSEQ multiplex PCR, the repertoire was profiled, and TCRdb retains in-frame clones only, with some absent. The repertoire holds hundreds of thousands of clones, with approximately 79% as singletons. The specimen was memory CD4+ T cells sorted from blood. The subset is: CD45RA-negative fraction. The receptors were sampled from a woman under 40 in good health.

This chain links TRBV28 with TRBJ1-1; TRBD1 matches 7 bases. Unmatched junction bases numbered 6, after V lost 4 bases and J lost 4 bases. CDR3 length equals 14 residues. CDR1 and CDR2 from the germline V gene are MDHEN and SYDVKM. The CDR3 bases are TGTGCCAGCAGTTCAGGGGGGATAAGCACTGAAGCTTTCTTT. This encodes CASSSGGISTEAFF.

The sample holds many counts of this clone. The gene calls are TRBV6-4 and TRBJ2-2; maybe TRBD2 (6 bases). Looked up from germline, CDR1 is MRHNA and CDR2 is SNTAGT. The CDR3 has 15 amino acids. The V end lost 0 bases, the J end lost 1 base, and 6 bases lay between the germline ends. The CDR3 DNA follows: TGTGCCAGCAGTGACTCGCGGGAGAACACCGGGGAGCTGTTTTTT. It encodes CASSDSRENTGELFF.

This chain connects TRBV5-6 to TRBJ2-7, with 10 nucleotides matching TRBD2. The CDR3 contains 15 residues. Germline-derived CDR1 and CDR2 are SGHDT and YYEEEE. The V segment lost 0 bases and the J segment 7 bases; nucleotides outside the gene matches: 7. CDR3 region: CASSLALAGVEEQYF. CDR3 sequence (DNA): TGTGCCAGCAGCTTGGCCCTAGCGGGAGTCGAAGAGCAGTACTTC.

Note on this clone: This clone may be a read error of a much larger clone one base away. The V call is TRBV11-2, the J call TRBJ1-4, with 8 bases matching TRBD1. V lost 5 bases and J lost 3; bases outside the gene matches: 2. CDR1 is SGHAT, CDR2 FQNNGV, per germline. The CDR3 is made up of 14 amino acids. In DNA form, the CDR3 reads TGTGCCAGCAGCCTGACAGGGGCTAATGAAAAACTGTTTTTT. Its protein product is CASSLTGANEKLFF.

The chain recombines TRBV29-1 with TRBJ2-3; possibly TRBD2 for D (5 bases). The CDR3 has 12 amino acids. Germline V gives CDR1 SQVTM, CDR2 ANQGSEA. Deletions cut 5 bases from V and 4 bases from J, with 10 bases between. The CDR3 loop reads CSVTVGADTQYF. CDR3 bases: TGCAGCGTTACTGTGGGAGCAGATACGCAGTATTTT.

This clone showed up just once. This rearrangement joins TRBV27 to TRBJ2-2, with 9 bases matching TRBD2. Trimming cost V 8 bases and J 0 bases; bases outside gene matches: 1. The CDR3 is made up of 14 amino acids. Per the germline V gene, CDR1 is MNHEY and CDR2 is SMNVEV (reference sequence). CDR3 region: CASRLAANTGELFF. As DNA, the CDR3 is TGTGCCAGCCGACTAGCGGCGAACACCGGGGAGCTGTTTTTT.

The CDR3 coding sequence is TGTGCCAGCAGCTTAGTTTTGGACAGCAATCAGCCCCAGCATTTT. Translated, it gives CASSLVLDSNQPQHF. The J gene is TRBJ1-5, the V gene TRBV7-2, with D uncertain. This CDR3 comprises 15 residues. V dropped 1 base and J dropped 1 base, with 8 bases sitting between them. In germline, CDR1 is SGHTA, CDR2 FQGNSA.

The CDR3 DNA sequence: TGTGCCAGCGGAGTGAGCGGGGGGGTTTACAATCAGGAGCAGTTCTTC. Protein product: CASGVSGGVYNQEQFF. The gene calls are TRBV27 and TRBJ2-1; TRBD2 aligns across 10 bases. Germline assignment: CDR1 MNHEY and CDR2 SMNVEV (reference sequence). V shed 8 bases and J 10 bases; nucleotides not matched to a gene: 17. This CDR3 is 16 amino acids long.

The J gene is TRBJ1-4, the V gene TRBV4-1; 11 bases line up with TRBD1. In germline, CDR1 is MGHRA, CDR2 YSYEKL. There are 16 residues in the CDR3. With V trimmed by 4 bases and J by 11 bases, 12 bases remained unmatched. The DNA of the CDR3 is TGCGCCAGCAGCCCTACCTCCGGGACAGGGGGTCGGAAACTGTTTTTT. Its protein is CASSPTSGTGGRKLFF.

V is TRBV6-5 and J is TRBJ2-6; D is possibly TRBD2 (6 bases). This CDR3 comprises 14 residues. The V end was cut by 11 bases, the J end by 2 bases, with 13 bases between. In germline, CDR1 is MNHEY, CDR2 SVGAGI. The CDR3 bases are TGTGCCGCCTGGGGGGTTACTGGGGCCAACGTCCTGACTTTC. Translation: CAAWGVTGANVLTF.

The V and J genes are TRBV27 and TRBJ2-1; D remains unclear. The V gene lost 6 bases and the J gene lost 0 bases, with 15 bases spanning the gap. Germline CDR1 MNHEY, CDR2 SMNVEV (reference sequence). The CDR3 contains 16 residues. The CDR3 DNA follows: TGTGCCAGCAGCCCCCCGCCTACAAGCTCCTACAATGAGCAGTTCTTC. Amino acids: CASSPPPTSSYNEQFF.

V is TRBV28 and J is TRBJ1-5; D gene uncertain. Germline CDR1 and CDR2: MDHEN and SYDVKM. CDR3 length equals 15 residues. The V and J ends lost 6 bases and 5 bases respectively, with 17 bases between them. The CDR3 nucleotides are TGTGCCAGCAGCCCCGCCCCCGGCGGGGATCAGCCCCAGCATTTT. Its translation: CASSPAPGGDQPQHF.

A single count supports this clone. The CDR3 is CASSQGGDYEQYF. The DNA for the CDR3 is TGCGCCAGCAGCCAGGGTGGGGACTACGAGCAGTACTTC. This sequence joins TRBV5-1 and TRBJ2-7; maybe TRBD1 (5 bases). Germline V gene lookup returns CDR1 SGHRS and CDR2 YFSETQ. V lost 4 bases, J lost 3 bases, and 11 bases lay in between. The CDR3 length is 13 residues.

This clone was picked up a small number of times. The chain is built from TRBV18 and TRBJ1-1; D perhaps matches TRBD1 (6 bases). V was clipped by 2 bases and J by 3 bases, with 10 bases between them. The CDR3 is made up of 14 amino acids. The germline V gene has CDR1 KGHSH and CDR2 LQKENI. The CDR3 is CASSPSGVDTEAFF. CDR3 nucleotides: TGTGCCAGCTCACCATCAGGGGTTGACACTGAAGCTTTCTTT.

The rearrangement links TRBV5-5 to TRBJ1-5, with a possible D match to TRBD1 (5 bases). The CDR3 is 17 residues long. Germline V gene data show CDR1 as SGHKS and CDR2 as YYEKEE (reference sequence). V dropped 4 bases and J dropped 0 bases, with 17 bases sitting between them. Here the CDR3 reads CASSGSTGSYSNQPQHF. The CDR3 DNA follows: TGTGCCAGCAGCGGATCAACAGGTTCTTATAGCAATCAGCCCCAGCATTTT.

This chain links TRBV6-5 with TRBJ2-1; 7 nucleotides agree with TRBD1. This CDR3 is 15 amino acids long. V lost 5 bases to trimming and J lost 3 bases; unmatched junction nucleotides: 7. Germline V gene sequence: CDR1 MNHEY, CDR2 SVGAGI. CDR3 residues: CASSKGDSYYNEQFF. For the CDR3, the DNA is TGTGCCAGCAGTAAAGGGGACAGTTACTACAATGAGCAGTTCTTC.

The chain carries TRBV10-2 and TRBJ2-3; 9 nucleotides line up with TRBD2. V was clipped by 3 bases and J by 5 bases; unmatched bases: 3. This CDR3 has 14 amino acids. Germline V gene lookup returns CDR1 WSHSY and CDR2 SAAADI. The CDR3 here is CASSDTSGLDTQYF. In DNA form, the CDR3 reads TGCGCCAGCAGTGATACTAGCGGGCTAGATACGCAGTATTTT.

The V and J genes are TRBV7-8 and TRBJ1-3, with D perhaps TRBD1 (5 bases). The germline V gene has CDR1 SGHVS and CDR2 FQNEAQ. Trimming removed 1 base from V and 5 bases from J, with 9 bases in between. This CDR3 is 14 amino acids long. The CDR3 coding sequence is TGTGCCAGCAGCTTAGTAGACAGAAGAAACACCATATATTTT. Translating gives CASSLVDRRNTIYF.

The genes are TRBV6-6 and TRBJ1-3; 8 positions match TRBD1. V dropped 5 bases and J dropped 0; count of bases not matched to a gene: 3. Germline V gene sequence: CDR1 MNHNY, CDR2 SVGAGI (reference sequence). This CDR3 is 15 amino acids long. The CDR3 spells CASSGQGLSGNTIYF. The CDR3 DNA reads as TGTGCCAGCAGTGGACAGGGCCTCTCTGGAAACACCATATATTTT.

With respect to this clone: Additional DNA sequences in this sample encode the identical CDR3. This chain connects TRBV14 to TRBJ1-1, with D possibly being TRBD1 (5 bases). Trimming cost V 3 bases and J 0 bases, with 8 bases left between them. In germline, CDR1 is SGHDN, CDR2 FVKESK. This CDR3 spans 14 amino acids. The CDR3 spells CASSQGTVNTEAFF. The CDR3 DNA is TGTGCCAGCAGCCAGGGGACGGTGAACACTGAAGCTTTCTTT.

The chain is built from TRBV27 and TRBJ1-6; D not certain. CDR3 size: 14 residues. Germline CDR1 and CDR2: MNHEY and SMNVEV (reference sequence). V lost 7 bases and J lost 3, with 10 bases in between. The CDR3 region is CASNRFGYNSPLHF. In nucleotides, the CDR3 is TGTGCCAGCAACCGGTTTGGCTATAATTCACCCCTCCACTTT.

This rearrangement joins TRBV5-1 to TRBJ2-5; D assignment may be TRBD1 or TRBD2 (6 bases each). The CDR3 has 15 residues. Trimming removed 1 base at V and 5 bases at J, with 15 bases between. Germline V gene sequence: CDR1 SGHRS, CDR2 YFSETQ. The CDR3 region has the DNA TGCGCCAGCAGCTTGTGGGGGGCCTTTGCGGAGACCCAGTACTTC. Its protein is CASSLWGAFAETQYF. Using reference TRBV5-1 and TRBJ2-5 for the parts outside the CDR3, the full variable domain is KAGVTQTPRYLIKTRGQQVTLSCSPISGHRSVSWYQQTPGQGLQFLFEYFSETQRNKGNFPGRFSGRQFSNSRSEMNVSTLELGDSALYLCASSLWGAFAETQYFGPGTRLLVL.

Note on this clone: This may be a read error, as it is one base from a much larger clone. The sample contains more than one DNA sequence encoding this CDR3. V and J are TRBV7-2 and TRBJ2-7, with 7 bases lining up with TRBD2. CDR1 is SGHTA, CDR2 FQGNSA, per germline. The CDR3 covers 14 residues. V lost 5 bases, J lost 1 base, and 5 bases stayed unmatched. The CDR3 DNA reads as TGTGCCAGCAGCATCCAGCGGGATTCCTACGAGCAGTACTTC. This sequence encodes CASSIQRDSYEQYF. Looking up the rest from reference TRBV7-2 and TRBJ2-7 gives the full variable domain: GAGVSQSPSNKVTEKGKDVELRCDPISGHTALYWYRQSLGQGLEFLIYFQGNSAPDKSGLPSDRFSAERTGGSVSTLTIQRTQQEDSAVYLCASSIQRDSYEQYFGPGTRLTVT.

The genes are TRBV10-3 and TRBJ1-1; D is uncertain. Germline CDR1 is ENHRY and CDR2 is SYGVKD. V was cut by 0 bases and J by 1 base, with 3 bases left in between. CDR3 size: 13 residues. In DNA form, the CDR3 reads TGTGCCATCAGTGAGTCCGAGAACACTGAAGCTTTCTTT. Translated: CAISESENTEAFF.

This chain connects TRBV19 to TRBJ2-5; 12 bases match TRBD2. The CDR3 spans 14 residues. Germline V gene lookup returns CDR1 LNHDA and CDR2 SQIVND (reference sequence). The V segment lost 6 bases and the J segment 4 bases; nucleotides outside the gene matches: 3. In DNA form, the CDR3 reads TGTGCCAGTAGCCCGGGACTAGCGGGAGAGACCCAGTACTTC. This translates into CASSPGLAGETQYF. Full variable domain (missing parts from reference TRBV19 and TRBJ2-5): DGGITQSPKYLFRKEGQNVTLSCEQNLNHDAMYWYRQDPGQGLRLIYYSQIVNDFQKGDIAEGYSVSREKKESFPLTVTSAQKNPTAFYLCASSPGLAGETQYFGPGTRLLVL.

This chain connects TRBV7-9 to TRBJ2-5, with 10 bases fitting TRBD2. V was clipped by 7 bases and J by 4 bases; unmatched bases: 6. The CDR3 is 14 residues long. The germline V gene has CDR1 SEHNR and CDR2 FQNEAQ (reference sequence). The CDR3 region is CASTSSGSSETQYF. DNA for the CDR3: TGTGCCAGCACCTCTAGCGGGAGTTCAGAGACCCAGTACTTC.

The genes are TRBV6-1 and TRBJ2-5, with 7 positions matching TRBD1. The CDR3 sequence is 13 residues long. The germline gives CDR1 MNHNS, CDR2 SASEGT. The trim removed 7 bases at V and 2 bases at J, leaving 4 bases unmatched. The CDR3 loop is CASTVTGQETQYF. As DNA, the CDR3 is TGTGCCAGCACTGTGACAGGGCAAGAGACCCAGTACTTC.

The rearrangement uses TRBV7-2 and TRBJ2-5, with D perhaps TRBD2 (5 bases). Germline V gene data show CDR1 as SGHTA and CDR2 as FQGNSA. Trimming stripped 6 bases from V and 4 bases from J, with 15 bases between. The CDR3 length is 14 residues. CDR3 nucleotides: TGTGCCAGCAGTAAAAGGTCTAGCCGAGAGACCCAGTACTTC. Encoded protein: CASSKRSSRETQYF.

CDR3 DNA sequence: TGTGCCAGCAGTTTAACAGGGCCAGCTCCAACTAATGAAAAACTGTTTTTT. Protein sequence: CASSLTGPAPTNEKLFF. The chain has TRBV28 and TRBJ1-4; maybe TRBD1 (6 bases). V lost 2 bases, J lost 0 bases, and 13 bases lay in between. Germline values: CDR1 MDHEN, CDR2 SYDVKM. The length of the CDR3 is 17 residues.

The chain is built from TRBV7-2 and TRBJ2-7, with D possibly matching TRBD2 (6 bases). Germline V gene sequence: CDR1 SGHTA, CDR2 FQGNSA. V shed 0 bases and J shed 7 bases, with 16 bases lying between them. The CDR3 is 15 residues long. CDR3 coding DNA: TGTGCCAGCAGCTTAGCTTTTGCGGGGAGCTGGGAGCAGTACTTC. This codes for CASSLAFAGSWEQYF.

The V gene is TRBV5-4, the J gene TRBJ2-7; possibly TRBD1 or TRBD2 for D (5 bases each). The germline CDR1 and CDR2 sequences are SGHNT and YYREEE (reference sequence). The CDR3 loop spans 15 amino acids. The V gene lost 4 bases and the J gene lost 2 bases, with 16 bases spanning the gap. The CDR3 here is CASSPTGDRTYEQYF. The CDR3 region has the DNA TGTGCCAGCAGCCCAACCGGGGACCGTACCTACGAGCAGTACTTC.

This clone was detected a few times. One end of the junction fails to match germline, which may point to a read error. V usage is TRBV9 and J usage is TRBJ1-4; 7 bases fit TRBD1. CDR1 and CDR2 from the germline V gene are SGDLS and YYNGEE. The CDR3 is 12 amino acids. CDR3 coding DNA: TGTGCCAGCAGCGTAGACAGGGGCCCTCTCATTTTT. Protein product: CASSVDRGPLIF.